This TCR beta chain originates from a study of blood T cell repertoires in COVID-19. Using immunoSEQ multiplex PCR, the repertoire was profiled, and TCRdb retains in-frame clones only, with some absent. The sample lists roughly 410,000 clones; 70% to 90% were seen once. Germline CDR1 and CDR2: LGHNA and YSLEER. V lost 1 base and J lost 7; bases outside the gene matches: 12. The CDR3 covers 17 residues. Material for sequencing was peripheral blood. The clonotype comes from a woman aged 40 to 49 with COVID-19, enrolled during active disease. The chain joins TRBV4-3 to TRBJ2-1; 8 bases fit TRBD2. CDR3 loop: CASSQVGLTGGGNEQFF. The CDR3 region has the DNA TGCGCCAGCAGCCAAGTCGGTCTCACGGGCGGGGGGAATGAGCAGTTCTTC.